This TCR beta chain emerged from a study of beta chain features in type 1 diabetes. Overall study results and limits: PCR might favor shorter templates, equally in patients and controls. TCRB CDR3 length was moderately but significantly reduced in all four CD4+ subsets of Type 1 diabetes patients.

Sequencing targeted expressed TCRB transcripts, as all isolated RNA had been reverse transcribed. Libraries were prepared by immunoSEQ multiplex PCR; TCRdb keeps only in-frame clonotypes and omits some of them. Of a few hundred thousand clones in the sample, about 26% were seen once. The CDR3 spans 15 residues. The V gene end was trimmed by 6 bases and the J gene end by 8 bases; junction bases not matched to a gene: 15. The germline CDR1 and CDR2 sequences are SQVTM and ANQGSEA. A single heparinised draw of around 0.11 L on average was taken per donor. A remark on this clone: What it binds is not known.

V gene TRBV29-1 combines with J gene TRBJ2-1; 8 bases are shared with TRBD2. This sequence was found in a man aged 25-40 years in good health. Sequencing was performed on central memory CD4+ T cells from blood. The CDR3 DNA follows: TGCAGCGTAAGCCCGGGCAGCGGGAGAGTGGATGAGCAGTTCTTC. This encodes CSVSPGSGRVDEQFF.